These 29 T cell receptor beta chains share one sample of origin, sequenced in a study of blood T cell repertoires in COVID-19. The method was immunoSEQ multiplex PCR; TCRdb's version includes in-frame clones alone and lacks a portion of them. The profile shows 65,000 to 70,000 clones, approximately 87% of them singletons. What was sequenced was peripheral blood. These TCRs come from a man aged 50-59 years with active COVID-19.

The V call is TRBV11-2, the J call TRBJ2-3, with TRBD1 identical over 10 bases. The CDR3 is made up of 16 amino acids. The ends lost 1 base at V and 5 bases at J; junction bases unmatched: 6. The germline V gene encodes CDR1 SGHAT and CDR2 FQNNGV. Written as DNA, the CDR3 is TGTGCCAGCAGCTTAGGGGACAGGGGATGGATAGATACGCAGTATTTT. Protein: CASSLGDRGWIDTQYF.

CDR3 region: CASRGTGLEKLFF. For the CDR3, the DNA is TGTGCCAGCCGCGGGACCGGGCTTGAAAAACTGTTTTTT. This chain uses TRBV21-1 with TRBJ1-4. TRBV21-1 is given as a pseudogene. This CDR3 region has 13 residues.

This clone was counted once. The gene calls are TRBV28 and TRBJ2-7; TRBD1 agrees at 7 bases. Germline CDR1 MDHEN, CDR2 SYDVKM. Trimming at V came to 1 base and at J to 5 bases, leaving 8 bases not matched to a gene. The CDR3 contains 15 residues. CDR3 sequence reads: CASSLSTGSGHEQYF. DNA of the CDR3: TGTGCCAGCAGTTTATCGACAGGGTCCGGACACGAGCAGTACTTC.

The chain combines TRBV29-1 with TRBJ2-7; 8 bases fit TRBD1. The trim removed 4 bases at V and 3 bases at J, leaving 5 bases unmatched. The CDR3 is 13 residues long. Per germline, CDR1 SQVTM and CDR2 ANQGSEA. In nucleotides, the CDR3 is TGCAGCGTTGGGACAGGGAATAGCTACGAGCAGTACTTC. It specifies CSVGTGNSYEQYF.

The V call is TRBV7-9, the J call TRBJ2-4, with D hard to call. This CDR3 region has 13 residues. The germline V gene has CDR1 SEHNR and CDR2 FQNEAQ (reference sequence). The V end was cut by 8 bases, the J end by 8 bases, with 16 bases between. In nucleotides, the CDR3 is TGTGCCAGCGCAGAAGCGAATGCAGACATTCAGTACTTC. This sequence encodes CASAEANADIQYF.

The chain employs TRBV10-3 and TRBJ2-7; D gene ambiguous. CDR3 size: 11 residues. The V and J ends lost 2 bases and 7 bases respectively, with 6 bases between them. Germline CDR1 and CDR2: ENHRY and SYGVKD. In nucleotides, the CDR3 is TGTGCCATCAGTGAGGCAGTTGAGCAGTACTTC. Its protein is CAISEAVEQYF.

The V and J genes are TRBV5-6 and TRBJ2-1, with 7 positions matching TRBD2. Germline V gene sequence: CDR1 SGHDT, CDR2 YYEEEE. The V segment lost 2 bases and the J segment 0 bases; nucleotides outside the gene matches: 2. The CDR3 covers 15 residues. The CDR3 sequence: CASSFGLGSYNEQFF. In DNA form, the CDR3 reads TGTGCCAGCAGCTTTGGACTAGGCTCCTACAATGAGCAGTTCTTC.

This chain connects TRBV7-2 to TRBJ2-2, with 8 bases identical to TRBD2. Germline V gives CDR1 SGHTA, CDR2 FQGNSA. Trimming cost V 2 bases and J 4 bases; bases outside gene matches: 3. CDR3 length: 15 amino acids. The CDR3 DNA sequence: TGTGCCAGCAGCTTATCCCTAGCGGGCACCGGGGAGCTGTTTTTT. Its translation: CASSLSLAGTGELFF.

V is TRBV5-4 and J is TRBJ1-1, with D tentatively TRBD1 (6 bases). There are 14 residues in the CDR3. Deletions cut 6 bases from V and 6 bases from J, with 18 bases between. Germline CDR1 is SGHNT and CDR2 is YYREEE (reference sequence). The CDR3, as DNA: TGTGCCAGCACCTCCCCTTACAGGGAGTCTGAAGCTTTCTTT. Amino acid sequence: CASTSPYRESEAFF. Combining the CDR3 with reference TRBV5-4 and TRBJ1-1 gives the whole variable domain ETGVTQSPTHLIKTRGQQVTLRCSSQSGHNTVSWYQQALGQGPQFIFQYYREEENGRGNFPPRFSGLQFPNYSSELNVNALELDDSALYLCASTSPYRESEAFFGQGTRLTVV.

J is TRBJ1-2 and V is TRBV27, with D hard to call. The CDR3 loop spans 14 amino acids. From germline, CDR1 is MNHEY and CDR2 SMNVEV (reference sequence). Trimming stripped 3 bases from V and 2 bases from J, with 10 bases between. DNA for the CDR3: TGTGCCAGCAGTTTGAGGGCGCCGAACTATGGCTACACCTTC. Protein sequence: CASSLRAPNYGYTF.

The rearrangement uses TRBV7-2 and TRBJ1-1; 7 bases match TRBD1. CDR3 length equals 14 residues. Losses at the gene ends were 1 base for V and 6 bases for J; bases not matched to a gene: 5. Germline assignment: CDR1 SGHTA and CDR2 FQGNSA. The CDR3 protein is CASSLDRGGAEAFF. CDR3 nucleotides: TGTGCCAGCAGCTTAGACAGGGGAGGTGCTGAAGCTTTCTTT.

J is TRBJ1-2 and V is TRBV28, with D perhaps matching TRBD1 (5 bases). Germline V gene sequence: CDR1 MDHEN, CDR2 SYDVKM. The CDR3 loop spans 14 amino acids. The V end lost 7 bases, the J end lost 6 bases, and 18 bases lay between the germline ends. The CDR3 sequence is CASTPGGLGNGYTF. The CDR3, as DNA: TGTGCCAGCACCCCCGGGGGGTTGGGCAATGGCTACACCTTC.

J is TRBJ2-2 and V is TRBV7-3, with D uncertain. Germline V gene lookup returns CDR1 SGHTA and CDR2 FQGTGA. This CDR3 contains 14 residues. Trimming took 2 bases from V and 4 from J, leaving 8 bases between them. The CDR3 sequence: CASSLGGPTGELFF. Here the CDR3 DNA reads TGTGCCAGCAGCTTAGGTGGGCCCACCGGGGAGCTGTTTTTT.

The rearrangement uses TRBV5-4 and TRBJ1-5; 8 bases are shared with TRBD1. Losses at the gene ends were 1 base for V and 1 base for J; bases not matched to a gene: 1. The V gene's germline CDR1 is SGHNT and CDR2 YYREEE (reference sequence). The CDR3 has 15 residues. CDR3 nucleotide sequence: TGTGCCAGCAGCTTGCAGGGGGCGAGCAATCAGCCCCAGCATTTT. This encodes CASSLQGASNQPQHF.

The chain combines TRBV2 with TRBJ2-5; 11 bases map to TRBD1. CDR1 SNHLY and CDR2 FYNNEI come from the germline V gene. The ends lost 7 bases at V and 4 bases at J; junction bases unmatched: 2. The CDR3 is 13 residues long. The CDR3 DNA is TGTGCCAGCAAAGGACAGGGGGCAGAGACCCAGTACTTC. This encodes CASKGQGAETQYF.

The J gene is TRBJ2-6, the V gene TRBV28; TRBD2 might be the D (5 bases). The CDR3 sequence is 15 residues long. CDR1 is MDHEN and CDR2 is SYDVKM in the germline V gene. The germline V and J ends were trimmed by 2 bases and 4 bases, with 9 bases remaining between them. The chain's CDR3 is CASSLQEAGANVLTF. The CDR3 DNA reads TGTGCCAGCAGTTTACAGGAGGCGGGGGCCAACGTCCTGACTTTC.

This chain links TRBV7-2 with TRBJ1-6; the D is unclear. The ends were cut back, 1 base at V and 7 bases at J, with 8 bases in the middle. CDR3 length: 14 amino acids. Germline CDR1 and CDR2: SGHTA and FQGNSA. The CDR3 DNA follows: TGTGCCAGCAGCTTAGTAGCAGTCAATTCACCCCTCCACTTT. Translation: CASSLVAVNSPLHF.

The chain links TRBV3-1 (or the pseudogene TRBV3-2) to TRBJ1-4; 7 bases match TRBD1. Germline values: CDR1 LGHDT, CDR2 YNNKEL (reference sequence). After removal of 0 bases from V and 7 bases from J, the junction contained 8 bases not matched to a gene. The CDR3 covers 16 residues. The CDR3 DNA reads as TGTGCCAGCAGCCAAGATCGAGGCCACAGGGGTGAAAAACTGTTTTTT. Amino acid sequence: CASSQDRGHRGEKLFF.

The rearrangement joins TRBV9 to TRBJ1-2; weak D call: TRBD1 (5 bases). Germline assignment: CDR1 SGDLS and CDR2 YYNGEE. CDR3 size: 12 residues. Trimming took off 0 bases at V and 9 bases at J, with 9 bases between the two ends. In DNA form, the CDR3 reads TGTGCCAGCAGCGTAGATCAGGGCAGCTACACCTTC. Translated, it gives CASSVDQGSYTF.

The V call is TRBV5-4, the J call TRBJ1-1; a weak D match, TRBD1 (5 bases). CDR1 is SGHNT, CDR2 YYREEE, per germline (reference sequence). The CDR3 runs to 11 residues. Deletions cut 4 bases from V and 6 bases from J, with 7 bases between. This CDR3 is CASSRGSEAFF. For the CDR3, the DNA is TGTGCCAGCAGCCGGGGGTCTGAAGCTTTCTTT.

This chain joins TRBV7-3 and TRBJ2-2, with D possibly matching TRBD2 (6 bases). CDR1 is SGHTA, CDR2 FQGTGA, per germline. CDR3 length: 16 residues. Trimming removed 2 bases at V and 5 bases at J, with 15 bases between. CDR3 loop: CASSLDPAGFTGELFF. DNA of the CDR3: TGTGCCAGCAGCTTAGATCCAGCGGGTTTTACCGGGGAGCTGTTTTTT.

The rearrangement uses TRBV27 and TRBJ2-1; perhaps TRBD1 as D (6 bases). Trimming shortened V by 1 base and J by 6 bases, and 22 bases separated the two germline ends. Germline assignment: CDR1 MNHEY and CDR2 SMNVEV (reference sequence). CDR3 length equals 18 residues. The chain's CDR3 is CASSLYGRGVSSSNEQFF. In nucleotides, the CDR3 is TGTGCCAGCAGTTTATATGGCAGGGGCGTCAGTAGTAGCAATGAGCAGTTCTTC.

This chain connects TRBV5-1 to TRBJ2-4; TRBD2 matches at 12 bases. Germline trimming cut 3 bases from V and 4 bases from J; bases unmatched to any gene: 2. Germline values: CDR1 SGHRS, CDR2 YFSETQ. The length of the CDR3 is 15 residues. CDR3 nucleotides: TGCGCCAGCAGCTCCGGACTAGCGGGAAAAAACATTCAGTACTTC. This codes for CASSSGLAGKNIQYF. The full variable domain, completed using reference TRBV5-1 and TRBJ2-4, is KAGVTQTPRYLIKTRGQQVTLSCSPISGHRSVSWYQQTPGQGLQFLFEYFSETQRNKGNFPGRFSGRQFSNSRSEMNVSTLELGDSALYLCASSSGLAGKNIQYFGAGTRLSVL.

This chain connects TRBV24-1 to TRBJ1-1; 9 bases align to TRBD1. Germline V gene data show CDR1 as KGHDR and CDR2 as SFDVKD. Trimming took 5 bases from V and 0 from J; bases not matched to a gene: 3. The length of the CDR3 is 15 residues. CDR3 in amino acids: CATSGGTGMNTEAFF. CDR3 nucleotides: TGTGCCACCAGTGGTGGGACAGGGATGAACACTGAAGCTTTCTTT.

This rearrangement joins TRBV4-2 to TRBJ1-2; D uncertain. Germline-derived CDR1 and CDR2 are LGHNA and YNFKEQ. The ends were cut back, 0 bases at V and 4 bases at J, with 12 bases in the middle. This CDR3 contains 15 residues. In nucleotides, the CDR3 is TGTGCCAGCAGCCAAGATGAGGGCGGCGGCTATGGCTACACCTTC. It yields the protein CASSQDEGGGYGYTF.

V is TRBV29-1 and J is TRBJ2-3, with D possibly TRBD2 on 6 matching bases. There are 13 residues in the CDR3. CDR1 is SQVTM, CDR2 ANQGSEA, per germline. The CDR3 sequence is CTVSERREDTQYF. The CDR3 nucleotides read TGCACCGTCAGCGAGAGGAGGGAGGATACGCAGTATTTT.

The J gene is TRBJ1-1, the V gene TRBV25-1; the D is unclear. The CDR3 has 11 amino acids. CDR1 and CDR2 (germline): MGHDK, SYGVNS. Trimming left V 4 bases short and J 4 bases short, with 4 bases between. The CDR3, as DNA: TGTGCCAGCAGTGCGCGCACTGAAGCTTTCTTT. Encoded protein: CASSARTEAFF.

J is TRBJ2-1 and V is TRBV12-3 or TRBV12-4; tentatively, D is TRBD2 (6 bases). Deletions cut 4 bases from V and 7 bases from J, with 11 bases between. The CDR3 is 13 residues long. The CDR3 protein is CASSWGLRNEQFF. CDR3 sequence (DNA): TGTGCCAGCAGTTGGGGACTGAGGAATGAGCAGTTCTTC.

The V and J genes are TRBV24-1 and TRBJ2-2, with 10 nucleotides matching TRBD1. Trimming cost V 4 bases and J 3 bases; bases outside gene matches: 16. The CDR3 spans 20 residues. Germline V gene lookup returns CDR1 KGHDR and CDR2 SFDVKD. CDR3 in amino acids: CATSDPSVRTGGGYTGELFF. In DNA, the CDR3 is TGTGCCACCAGTGACCCCAGCGTCAGGACAGGGGGAGGTTACACCGGGGAGCTGTTTTTT.